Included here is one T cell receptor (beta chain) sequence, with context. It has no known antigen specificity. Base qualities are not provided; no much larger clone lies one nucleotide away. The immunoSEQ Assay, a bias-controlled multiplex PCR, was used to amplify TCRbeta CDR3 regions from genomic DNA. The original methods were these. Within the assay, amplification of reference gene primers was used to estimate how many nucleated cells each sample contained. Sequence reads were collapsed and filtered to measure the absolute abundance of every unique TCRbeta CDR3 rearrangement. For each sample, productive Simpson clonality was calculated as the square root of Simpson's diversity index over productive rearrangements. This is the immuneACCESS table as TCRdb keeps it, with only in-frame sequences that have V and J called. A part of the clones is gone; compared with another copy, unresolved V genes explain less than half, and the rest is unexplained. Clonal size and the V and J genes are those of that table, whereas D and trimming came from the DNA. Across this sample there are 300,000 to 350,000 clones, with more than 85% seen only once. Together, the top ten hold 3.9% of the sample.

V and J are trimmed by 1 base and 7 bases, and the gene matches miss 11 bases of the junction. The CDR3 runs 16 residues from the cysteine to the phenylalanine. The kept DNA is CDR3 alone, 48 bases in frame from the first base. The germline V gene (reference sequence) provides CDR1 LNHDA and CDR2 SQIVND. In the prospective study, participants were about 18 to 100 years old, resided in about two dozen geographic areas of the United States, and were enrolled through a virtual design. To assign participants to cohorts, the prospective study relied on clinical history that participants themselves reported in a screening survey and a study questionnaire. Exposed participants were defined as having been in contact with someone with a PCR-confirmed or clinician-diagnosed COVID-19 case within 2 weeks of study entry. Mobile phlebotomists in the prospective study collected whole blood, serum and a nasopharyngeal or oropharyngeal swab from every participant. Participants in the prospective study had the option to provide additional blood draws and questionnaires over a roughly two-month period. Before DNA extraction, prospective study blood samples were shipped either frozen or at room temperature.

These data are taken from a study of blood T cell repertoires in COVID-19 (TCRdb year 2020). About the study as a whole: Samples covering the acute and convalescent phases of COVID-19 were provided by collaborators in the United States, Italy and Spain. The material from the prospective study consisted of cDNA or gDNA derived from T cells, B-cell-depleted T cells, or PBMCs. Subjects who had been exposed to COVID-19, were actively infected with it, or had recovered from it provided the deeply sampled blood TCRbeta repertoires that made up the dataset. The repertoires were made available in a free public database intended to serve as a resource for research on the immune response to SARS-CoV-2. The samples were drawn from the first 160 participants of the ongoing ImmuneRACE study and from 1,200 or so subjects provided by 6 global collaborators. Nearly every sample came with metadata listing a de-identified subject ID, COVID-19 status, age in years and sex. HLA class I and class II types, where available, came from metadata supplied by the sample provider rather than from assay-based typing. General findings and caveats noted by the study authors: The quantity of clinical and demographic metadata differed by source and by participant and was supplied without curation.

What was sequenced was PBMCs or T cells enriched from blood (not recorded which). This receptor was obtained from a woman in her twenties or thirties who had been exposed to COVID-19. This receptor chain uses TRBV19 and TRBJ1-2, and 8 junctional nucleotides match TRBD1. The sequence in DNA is TGTGCCAGTAGTATAGTGTTCCAGGGGGCAGCTGGTGGCTACACCTTC. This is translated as CASSIVFQGAAGGYTF.